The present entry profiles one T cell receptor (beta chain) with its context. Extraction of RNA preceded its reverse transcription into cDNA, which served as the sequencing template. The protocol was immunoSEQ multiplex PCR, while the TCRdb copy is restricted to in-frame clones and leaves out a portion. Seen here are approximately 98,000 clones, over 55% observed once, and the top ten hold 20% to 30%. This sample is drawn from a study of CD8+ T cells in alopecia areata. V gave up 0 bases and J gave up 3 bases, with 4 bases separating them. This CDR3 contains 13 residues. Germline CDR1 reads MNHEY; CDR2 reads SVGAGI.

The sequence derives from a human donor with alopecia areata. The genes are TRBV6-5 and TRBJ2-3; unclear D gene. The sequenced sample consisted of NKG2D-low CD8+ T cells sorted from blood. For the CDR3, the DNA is TGTGCCAGCAGTTACTCGAAGACAGATACGCAGTATTTT. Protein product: CASSYSKTDTQYF.